This T cell receptor (beta chain) was retrieved from a study of CD8 T cells in Susac syndrome. Trimming cost V 10 bases and J 5 bases, with 11 bases left between them. Per germline, CDR1 MNHEY and CDR2 SVGAGI. The CDR3 extends over 11 amino acids. Reverse transcription of roughly 0.45 to 1 ug RNA used random hexamers. One entry per CDR3 protein results from TCRdb running MiXCR on the immunoSEQ multiplex PCR reads. Of approximately 120,000 distinct CDR3 sequences listed, roughly 93% were seen once; the top ten hold over 0.3%. The study sequenced TCR beta in blood CD8+ and CD4+ T cells. The source of this sequence is a human donor with multiple sclerosis. The chain uses TRBV6-5 and TRBJ1-1; tentative D call: TRBD1 (5 bases). The sample consisted of CD8+ T cells from PBMCs. CDR3 loop: CATRRGTEAFF. CDR3 in DNA: TGTGCCACCAGGAGGGGAACTGAAGCTTTCTTT.